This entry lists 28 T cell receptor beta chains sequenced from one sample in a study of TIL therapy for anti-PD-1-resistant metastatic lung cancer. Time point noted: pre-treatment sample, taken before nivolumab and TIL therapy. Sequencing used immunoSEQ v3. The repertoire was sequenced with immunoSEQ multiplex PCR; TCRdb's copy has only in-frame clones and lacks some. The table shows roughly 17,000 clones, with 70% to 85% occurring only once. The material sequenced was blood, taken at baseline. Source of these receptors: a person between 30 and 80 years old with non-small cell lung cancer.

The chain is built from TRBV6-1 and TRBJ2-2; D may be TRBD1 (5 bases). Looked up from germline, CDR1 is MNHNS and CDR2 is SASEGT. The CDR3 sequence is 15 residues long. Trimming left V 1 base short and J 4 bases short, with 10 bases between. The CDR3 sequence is CASSEEGRGTGELFF. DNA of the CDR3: TGTGCCAGCAGTGAAGAGGGGCGCGGCACCGGGGAGCTGTTTTTT.

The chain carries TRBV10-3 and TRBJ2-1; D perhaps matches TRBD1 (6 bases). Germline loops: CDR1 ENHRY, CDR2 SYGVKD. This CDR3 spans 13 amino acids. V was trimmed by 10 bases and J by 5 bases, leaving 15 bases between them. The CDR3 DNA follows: TGTGCCACCGAGGGGGACCGTCACAATGAGCAGTTCTTC. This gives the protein CATEGDRHNEQFF.

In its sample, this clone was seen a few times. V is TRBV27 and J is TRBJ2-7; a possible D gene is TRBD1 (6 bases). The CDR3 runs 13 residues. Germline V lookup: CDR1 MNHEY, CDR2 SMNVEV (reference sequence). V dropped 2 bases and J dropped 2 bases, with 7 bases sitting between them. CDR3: CASSLNRAYEQYF. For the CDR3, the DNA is TGTGCCAGCAGTTTAAACAGGGCCTACGAGCAGTACTTC.

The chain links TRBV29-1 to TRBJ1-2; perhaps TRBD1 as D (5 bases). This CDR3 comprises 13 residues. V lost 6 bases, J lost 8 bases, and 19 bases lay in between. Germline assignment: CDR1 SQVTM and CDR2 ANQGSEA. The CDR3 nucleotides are TGCAGCGTGGAAATGGGGGGAGGGGAAGGCTACACCTTC. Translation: CSVEMGGGEGYTF.

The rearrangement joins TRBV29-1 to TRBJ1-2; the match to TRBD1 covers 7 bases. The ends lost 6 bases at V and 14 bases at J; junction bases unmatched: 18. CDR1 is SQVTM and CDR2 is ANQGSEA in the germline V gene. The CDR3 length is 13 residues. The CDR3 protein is CSVRGTGAIWGTF. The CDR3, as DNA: TGCAGCGTGAGGGGAACAGGGGCCATTTGGGGGACCTTC.

CDR3 protein: CASSRIETNEKLFF. DNA of the CDR3: TGCGCCAGCAGTAGGATCGAAACTAATGAAAAACTGTTTTTT. The chain recombines TRBV5-1 with TRBJ1-4, with D uncertain. There are 14 residues in the CDR3. Germline-derived CDR1 and CDR2 are SGHRS and YFSETQ. V was shortened by 5 bases and J by 1 base, with 9 bases between the two germline ends.

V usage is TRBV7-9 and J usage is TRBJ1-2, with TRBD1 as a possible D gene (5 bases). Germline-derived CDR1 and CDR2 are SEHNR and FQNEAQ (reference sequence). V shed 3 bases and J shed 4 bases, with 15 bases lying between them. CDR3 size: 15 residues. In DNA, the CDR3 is TGTGCCAGCAGCTTGGGGGGAGAAGGGGCCTATGGCTACACCTTC. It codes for CASSLGGEGAYGYTF.

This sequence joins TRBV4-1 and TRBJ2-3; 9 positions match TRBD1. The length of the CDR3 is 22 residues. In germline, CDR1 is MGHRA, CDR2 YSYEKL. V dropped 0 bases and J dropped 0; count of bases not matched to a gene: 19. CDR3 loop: CASSQDRARPWRTGESTDTQYF. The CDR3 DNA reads TGCGCCAGCAGCCAAGATCGCGCGCGGCCGTGGAGGACAGGGGAGAGCACAGATACGCAGTATTTT.

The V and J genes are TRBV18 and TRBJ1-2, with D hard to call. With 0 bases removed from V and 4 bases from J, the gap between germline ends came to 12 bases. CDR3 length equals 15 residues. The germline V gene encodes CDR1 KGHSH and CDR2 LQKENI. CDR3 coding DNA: TGTGCCAGCTCACCACCGCTACGGCAGCCCTATGGCTACACCTTC. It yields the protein CASSPPLRQPYGYTF.

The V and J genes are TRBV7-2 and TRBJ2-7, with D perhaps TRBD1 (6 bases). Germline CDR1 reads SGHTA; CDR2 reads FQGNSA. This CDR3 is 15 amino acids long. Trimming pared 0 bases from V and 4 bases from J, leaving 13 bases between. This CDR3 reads CASSLAGTRVYEQYF. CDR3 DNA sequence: TGTGCCAGCAGCTTAGCCGGGACAAGGGTTTACGAGCAGTACTTC.

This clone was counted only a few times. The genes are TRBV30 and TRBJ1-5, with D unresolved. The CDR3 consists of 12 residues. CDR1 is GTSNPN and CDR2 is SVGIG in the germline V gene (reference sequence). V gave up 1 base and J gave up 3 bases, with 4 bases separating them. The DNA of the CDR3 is TGTGCCTGGAGTGCGAACAATCAGCCCCAGCATTTT. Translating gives CAWSANNQPQHF.

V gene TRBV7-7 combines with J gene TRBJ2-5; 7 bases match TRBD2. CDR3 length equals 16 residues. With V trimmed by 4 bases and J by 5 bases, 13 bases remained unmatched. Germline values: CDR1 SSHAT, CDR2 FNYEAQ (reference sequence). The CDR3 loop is CASSSVHSTSEETQYF. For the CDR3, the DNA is TGTGCCAGCAGCTCGGTACACTCAACTAGCGAGGAGACCCAGTACTTC.

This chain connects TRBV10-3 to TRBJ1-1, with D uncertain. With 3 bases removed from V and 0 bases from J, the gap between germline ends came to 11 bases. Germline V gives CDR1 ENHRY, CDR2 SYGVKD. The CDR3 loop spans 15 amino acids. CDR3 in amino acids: CAISDVDGLNTEAFF. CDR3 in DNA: TGTGCCATCAGTGATGTTGACGGATTGAACACTGAAGCTTTCTTT.

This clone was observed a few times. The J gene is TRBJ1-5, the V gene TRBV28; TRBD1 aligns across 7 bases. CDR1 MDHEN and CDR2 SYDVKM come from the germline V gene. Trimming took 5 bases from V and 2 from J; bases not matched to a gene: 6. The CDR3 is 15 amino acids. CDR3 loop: CASSPRTGGNQPQHF. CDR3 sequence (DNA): TGTGCCAGCAGTCCCCGGACAGGAGGCAATCAGCCCCAGCATTTT.

CDR3 in DNA: TGTGCCAGCAGCGGAACATCGGGACAGGGGAGGTACGAGCAGTACTTC. Its translation: CASSGTSGQGRYEQYF. This rearrangement joins TRBV7-2 to TRBJ2-7; the match to TRBD1 covers 10 bases. Losses at the gene ends were 5 bases for V and 4 bases for J; bases not matched to a gene: 11. Germline CDR1 and CDR2: SGHTA and FQGNSA. This CDR3 region has 16 residues. Looking up the rest from reference TRBV7-2 and TRBJ2-7 gives the full variable domain: GAGVSQSPSNKVTEKGKDVELRCDPISGHTALYWYRQSLGQGLEFLIYFQGNSAPDKSGLPSDRFSAERTGGSVSTLTIQRTQQEDSAVYLCASSGTSGQGRYEQYFGPGTRLTVT.

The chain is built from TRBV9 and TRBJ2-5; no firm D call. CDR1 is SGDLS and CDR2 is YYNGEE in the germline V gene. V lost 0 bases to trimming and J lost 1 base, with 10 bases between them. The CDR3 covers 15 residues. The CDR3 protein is CASSVVVQSQETQYF. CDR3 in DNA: TGTGCCAGCAGCGTAGTGGTACAGAGCCAAGAGACCCAGTACTTC.

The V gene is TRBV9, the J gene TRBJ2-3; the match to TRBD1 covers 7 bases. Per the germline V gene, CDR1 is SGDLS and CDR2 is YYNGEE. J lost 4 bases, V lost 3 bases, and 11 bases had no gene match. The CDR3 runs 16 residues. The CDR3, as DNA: TGTGCCAGCAGCGCCCTTCGGGACAGCTACTCAGATACGCAGTATTTT. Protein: CASSALRDSYSDTQYF.

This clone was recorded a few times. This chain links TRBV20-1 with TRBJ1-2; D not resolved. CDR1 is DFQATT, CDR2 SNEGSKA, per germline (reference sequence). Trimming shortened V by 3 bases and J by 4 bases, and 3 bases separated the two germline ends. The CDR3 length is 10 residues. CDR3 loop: CSASPYGYTF. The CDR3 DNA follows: TGCAGTGCTAGCCCCTATGGCTACACCTTC.

This CDR3 reads CASSLVSGTPTEAFF. In DNA, the CDR3 is TGTGCCAGCAGCTTGGTCTCCGGGACACCAACCGAAGCTTTCTTT. This chain joins TRBV7-2 and TRBJ1-1, with D maybe TRBD1 (6 bases). CDR1 and CDR2 from the germline V gene are SGHTA and FQGNSA. This CDR3 contains 15 residues. The V end was cut by 3 bases, the J end by 8 bases, with 19 bases between.

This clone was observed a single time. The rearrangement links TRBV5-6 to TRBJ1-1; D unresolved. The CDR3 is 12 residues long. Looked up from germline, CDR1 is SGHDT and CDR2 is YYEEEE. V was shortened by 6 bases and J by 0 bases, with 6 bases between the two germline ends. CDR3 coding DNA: TGTGCCAGCACTCTCCTGAACACTGAAGCTTTCTTT. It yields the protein CASTLLNTEAFF.

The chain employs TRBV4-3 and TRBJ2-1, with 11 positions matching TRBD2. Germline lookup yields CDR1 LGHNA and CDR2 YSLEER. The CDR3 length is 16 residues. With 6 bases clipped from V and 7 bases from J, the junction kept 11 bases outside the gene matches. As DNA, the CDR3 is TGCGCCAGCAGGTCCCATTCTAGCGGGGGGAGGAATGAGCAGTTCTTC. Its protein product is CASRSHSSGGRNEQFF.

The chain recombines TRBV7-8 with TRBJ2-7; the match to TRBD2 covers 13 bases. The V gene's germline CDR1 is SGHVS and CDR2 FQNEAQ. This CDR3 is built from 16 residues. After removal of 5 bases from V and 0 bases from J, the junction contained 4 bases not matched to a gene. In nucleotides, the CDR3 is TGTGCCAGCAGCCCTCGGACTAGCGGGAGCTCCTACGAGCAGTACTTC. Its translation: CASSPRTSGSSYEQYF.

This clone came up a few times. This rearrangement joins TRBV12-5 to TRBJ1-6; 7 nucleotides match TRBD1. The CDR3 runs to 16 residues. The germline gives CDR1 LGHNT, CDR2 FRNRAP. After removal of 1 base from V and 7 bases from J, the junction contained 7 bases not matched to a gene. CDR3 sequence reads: CASGLAWTGGNSPLHF. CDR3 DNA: TGTGCTAGTGGTTTGGCATGGACAGGCGGGAATTCACCCCTCCACTTT.

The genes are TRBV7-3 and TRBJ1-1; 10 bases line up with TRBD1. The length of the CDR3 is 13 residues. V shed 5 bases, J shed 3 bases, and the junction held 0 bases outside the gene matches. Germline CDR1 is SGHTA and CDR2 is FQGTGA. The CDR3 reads CASSGQGDTEAFF. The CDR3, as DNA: TGTGCCAGCAGCGGACAGGGGGACACTGAAGCTTTCTTT.

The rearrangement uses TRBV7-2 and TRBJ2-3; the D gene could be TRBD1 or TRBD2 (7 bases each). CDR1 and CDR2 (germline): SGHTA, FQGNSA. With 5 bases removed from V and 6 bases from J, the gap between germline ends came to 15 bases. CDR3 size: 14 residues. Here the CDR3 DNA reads TGTGCCAGCAGCCCCAGGGGGGGCCATGATACGCAGTATTTT. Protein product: CASSPRGGHDTQYF.

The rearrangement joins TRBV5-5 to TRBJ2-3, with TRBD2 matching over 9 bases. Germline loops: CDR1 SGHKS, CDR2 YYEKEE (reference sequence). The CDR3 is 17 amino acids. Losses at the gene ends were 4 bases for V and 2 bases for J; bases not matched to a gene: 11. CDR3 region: CASSPSGLAGITDTQYF. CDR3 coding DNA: TGTGCCAGCAGCCCCTCCGGGCTAGCGGGGATCACAGATACGCAGTATTTT. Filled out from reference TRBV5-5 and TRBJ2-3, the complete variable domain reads DAGVTQSPTHLIKTRGQQVTLRCSPISGHKSVSWYQQVLGQGPQFIFQYYEKEERGRGNFPDRFSARQFPNYSSELNVNALLLGDSALYLCASSPSGLAGITDTQYFGPGTRLTVL.

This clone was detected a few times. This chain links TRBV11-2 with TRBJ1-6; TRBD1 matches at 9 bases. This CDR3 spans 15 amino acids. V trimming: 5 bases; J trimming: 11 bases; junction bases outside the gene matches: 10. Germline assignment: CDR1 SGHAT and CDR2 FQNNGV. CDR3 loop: CASSPPGQGRAPLHF. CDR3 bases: TGTGCCAGCAGCCCCCCGGGACAGGGAAGGGCACCCCTCCACTTT.

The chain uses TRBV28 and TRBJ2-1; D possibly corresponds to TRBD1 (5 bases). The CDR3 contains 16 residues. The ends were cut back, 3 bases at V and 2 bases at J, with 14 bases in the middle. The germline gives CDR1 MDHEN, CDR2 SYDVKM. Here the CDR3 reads CASSLQGVYTYNEQFF. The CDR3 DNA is TGTGCCAGCAGTTTGCAGGGTGTATATACCTACAATGAGCAGTTCTTC.